These T cell receptor beta chains were read from a single sample in a study of T cell repertoires in cytomegalovirus infection. These receptors are not linked to any known antigen. TCRdb redid the calling of the reads with MiXCR, one entry per CDR3 protein. The data show roughly 990,000 distinct CDR3 sequences, roughly 30% seen once. Sequenced here: cultured CD8+ T cells from PBMCs, sampled from culture after CMV antigen stimulation. The receptors here all came from a human donor in good health (CMV status not recorded). Some clones in this sample may be carry-over from other donors' samples. Each CDR3 is given with its conserved first and last residue. The order of the fields is J gene, D gene, V gene, clone size, CDR3 protein, CDR3 DNA. A D gene is named only where the DNA matches it firmly. Only part of the rows carry a size: once, few, many, or a class if the clone is expanded.

J gene: TRBJ1-1
D gene: .
V gene: TRBV5-6
clone size: many
CDR3 protein: CASSLRGYKTEAFF
CDR3 DNA: TGTGCCAGCAGCTTACGGGGGTATAAGACTGAAGCTTTCTTT

J gene: TRBJ2-3
D gene: .
V gene: TRBV7-9
clone size: few
CDR3 protein: CASSPLGSRDGTDTQYF
CDR3 DNA: TGTGCCAGCAGCCCGTTGGGTTCCAGGGATGGCACAGATACGCAGTATTTT

J gene: TRBJ2-3
D gene: .
V gene: TRBV9
clone size: few
CDR3 protein: CASSVGGLYFTDTQYF
CDR3 DNA: TGTGCCAGCAGCGTGGGCGGTTTATACTTCACAGATACGCAGTATTTT

J gene: TRBJ1-1
D gene: .
V gene: TRBV14
clone size: few
CDR3 protein: CASSQDSIGEGENTEAFF
CDR3 DNA: TGTGCCAGCAGCCAAGATTCGATAGGGGAAGGAGAGAACACTGAAGCTTTCTTT

J gene: TRBJ2-3
D gene: TRBD1
V gene: TRBV24-1
clone size: few
CDR3 protein: CATSDSDRGGADTQYF
CDR3 DNA: TGTGCCACCAGTGACTCGGACAGGGGTGGTGCAGATACGCAGTATTTT

J gene: TRBJ2-5
D gene: .
V gene: TRBV29-1
clone size: .
CDR3 protein: CSVIQVYQETQYF
CDR3 DNA: TGCAGCGTTATACAGGTGTACCAAGAGACCCAGTACTTC

J gene: TRBJ2-1
D gene: TRBD2
V gene: TRBV20-1
clone size: .
CDR3 protein: CSARGGLAGGPDHEQFF
CDR3 DNA: TGCAGTGCTAGAGGAGGGCTAGCGGGGGGGCCTGACCATGAGCAGTTCTTC

J gene: TRBJ1-3
D gene: TRBD1
V gene: TRBV9
clone size: .
CDR3 protein: CASKDRSSGNTIYF
CDR3 DNA: TGTGCCAGCAAGGACAGGAGCTCTGGAAACACCATATATTTT

J gene: TRBJ1-5
D gene: .
V gene: TRBV11-3
clone size: few
CDR3 protein: CASSLPTPFWGRRNQPQHF
CDR3 DNA: TGTGCCAGCAGCTTACCGACACCGTTCTGGGGCAGACGCAATCAGCCCCAGCATTTT

J gene: TRBJ2-5
D gene: .
V gene: TRBV11-1
clone size: .
CDR3 protein: CASSLVGGKGETQYF
CDR3 DNA: TGTGCCAGCAGCTTAGTCGGTGGGAAGGGGGAGACCCAGTACTTC

J gene: TRBJ2-1
D gene: .
V gene: TRBV7-8
clone size: many
CDR3 protein: CASSLARGNEQFF
CDR3 DNA: TGTGCCAGCAGCTTAGCGCGGGGAAATGAGCAGTTCTTC

J gene: TRBJ2-3
D gene: TRBD2
V gene: TRBV7-2
clone size: many
CDR3 protein: CASSLVSGGQETDTQYF
CDR3 DNA: TGTGCCAGCAGCTTAGTGAGCGGGGGGCAAGAGACAGATACGCAGTATTTT

J gene: TRBJ2-7
D gene: .
V gene: TRBV19
clone size: .
CDR3 protein: CASSIDQGGNEQYF
CDR3 DNA: TGTGCCAGTAGTATAGATCAAGGTGGCAACGAGCAGTACTTC

J gene: TRBJ2-3
D gene: .
V gene: TRBV6-5
clone size: .
CDR3 protein: CASSSQGLRTDTQYF
CDR3 DNA: TGTGCCAGCAGTTCTCAAGGACTTCGCACAGATACGCAGTATTTT

J gene: TRBJ1-1
D gene: .
V gene: TRBV27
clone size: .
CDR3 protein: CASSPGAPGGADTEAFF
CDR3 DNA: TGTGCCAGCAGTCCCGGTGCCCCAGGCGGCGCGGACACTGAAGCTTTCTTT

J gene: TRBJ2-3
D gene: TRBD1
V gene: TRBV6-1
clone size: .
CDR3 protein: CASSRGTGFPSTDTQYF
CDR3 DNA: TGTGCCAGCTCGCGTGGGACAGGGTTCCCTAGCACAGATACGCAGTATTTT

J gene: TRBJ2-7
D gene: .
V gene: TRBV20-1
clone size: .
CDR3 protein: CSARDRTGFYEQYF
CDR3 DNA: TGCAGTGCTAGAGATAGGACGGGATTCTACGAGCAGTACTTC

J gene: TRBJ1-4
D gene: .
V gene: TRBV12-3/TRBV12-4
clone size: .
CDR3 protein: CASSLAVGAEKLFF
CDR3 DNA: TGTGCCAGCAGTTTAGCCGTAGGGGCTGAAAAACTGTTTTTT

J gene: TRBJ2-1
D gene: TRBD2
V gene: TRBV27
clone size: few
CDR3 protein: CASSFASGGAINEQFF
CDR3 DNA: TGTGCCAGCAGTTTCGCTAGCGGGGGGGCGATCAATGAGCAGTTCTTC

J gene: TRBJ1-3
D gene: TRBD1
V gene: TRBV10-3
clone size: few
CDR3 protein: CAIRDWTGVETGNTIYF
CDR3 DNA: TGTGCCATCAGGGATTGGACAGGGGTTGAGACTGGAAACACCATATATTTT

J gene: TRBJ2-1
D gene: TRBD1
V gene: TRBV7-9
clone size: many
CDR3 protein: CASRPGGRIYNEQFF
CDR3 DNA: TGTGCCAGCAGACCAGGGGGACGGATCTACAATGAGCAGTTCTTC

J gene: TRBJ1-6
D gene: .
V gene: TRBV20-1
clone size: .
CDR3 protein: CSARVEGEGAYSPLHF
CDR3 DNA: TGCAGTGCTAGAGTCGAGGGGGAAGGGGCCTATTCACCCCTCCACTTT

J gene: TRBJ1-1
D gene: .
V gene: TRBV10-3
clone size: once
CDR3 protein: CATESPNTEAFF
CDR3 DNA: TGTGCCACCGAGAGTCCGAACACTGAAGCTTTCTTT

J gene: TRBJ2-2
D gene: .
V gene: TRBV28
clone size: .
CDR3 protein: CASSFWGGVTGELFF
CDR3 DNA: TGTGCCAGCAGTTTTTGGGGCGGGGTCACCGGGGAGCTGTTTTTT

J gene: TRBJ1-1
D gene: .
V gene: TRBV6-6
clone size: many
CDR3 protein: CASSYTGQNTEAFF
CDR3 DNA: TGTGCCAGCAGTTACACGGGACAGAACACTGAAGCTTTCTTT

J gene: TRBJ2-5
D gene: TRBD1
V gene: TRBV12-3/TRBV12-4
clone size: many
CDR3 protein: CASSSPQGAGETQYF
CDR3 DNA: TGTGCCAGCAGTTCCCCCCAGGGGGCTGGAGAGACCCAGTACTTC

J gene: TRBJ2-1
D gene: .
V gene: TRBV12-3/TRBV12-4
clone size: .
CDR3 protein: CASSLAPRGYNEQFF
CDR3 DNA: TGTGCCAGCAGTTTAGCGCCTAGGGGATACAATGAGCAGTTCTTC

J gene: TRBJ2-7
D gene: .
V gene: TRBV7-6
clone size: .
CDR3 protein: CASSLGPDPYEQYF
CDR3 DNA: TGTGCCAGCAGCTTAGGCCCCGACCCCTACGAGCAGTACTTC

J gene: TRBJ1-1
D gene: .
V gene: TRBV4-1
clone size: few
CDR3 protein: CASSRMRTANTEAFF
CDR3 DNA: TGCGCCAGCAGCCGCATGAGGACGGCGAACACTGAAGCTTTCTTT

J gene: TRBJ1-2
D gene: TRBD1
V gene: TRBV6-5
clone size: few
CDR3 protein: CASIYRDRDHYGYTF
CDR3 DNA: TGTGCCAGCATTTACCGGGACAGGGATCACTATGGCTACACCTTC

J gene: TRBJ2-1
D gene: .
V gene: TRBV20-1
clone size: few
CDR3 protein: CSARDGDRYNEQFF
CDR3 DNA: TGCAGTGCTAGAGATGGAGACCGATACAATGAGCAGTTCTTC

J gene: TRBJ1-2
D gene: .
V gene: TRBV25-1
clone size: once
CDR3 protein: CASSDGTINYGYTF
CDR3 DNA: TGTGCCAGCAGTGATGGGACCATTAACTATGGCTACACCTTC